These 27 T cell receptor beta chains came from one sample sequenced in a study of OX40 agonist ivuxolimab in advanced cancers. Here immunoSEQ multiplex PCR was the method, and the copy in TCRdb shows in-frame clones only, minus some. The data show about 45,000 clones, about 90% seen once. Material: CD4+ or CD8+ T cells sorted from blood, obtained in a trial of the OX40 agonist ivuxolimab. All receptors come from an adult with an advanced solid tumor such as melanoma, head and neck, liver or kidney cancer.

Remarks on this clone: This sequence may be a read error, since a much larger clone differs from it by one base. The rearrangement joins TRBV15 to TRBJ1-5; tentatively, D is TRBD1 (6 bases). V lost 0 bases and J lost 4, with 28 bases in between. Germline loops: CDR1 LNHNV, CDR2 YYDKDF (reference sequence). This CDR3 comprises 21 residues. The CDR3 nucleotides read TGTGCCACCAGCAGAGATGGGGGGCCGGGGGGCCGGGCGCGGCGGAATCAGCCCCAGCATTTT. Translation: CATSRDGGPGGRARRNQPQHF.

This rearrangement joins TRBV7-9 to TRBJ2-5; D may correspond to TRBD1 or TRBD2 (5 bases each). V lost 5 bases, J lost 3 bases, and 7 bases lay in between. This CDR3 has 12 residues. Looked up from germline, CDR1 is SEHNR and CDR2 is FQNEAQ (reference sequence). CDR3 nucleotide sequence: TGTGCCAGCAGCGGGGGTGAAGAGACCCAGTACTTC. It codes for CASSGGEETQYF.

CDR3 DNA: TGTGCCAGCAATCCAGACATAGCGGGAACCTACGAGCAGTACTTC. Translated: CASNPDIAGTYEQYF. The chain employs TRBV2 and TRBJ2-7, with TRBD2 matching over 8 bases. Trimming removed 7 bases from V and 2 bases from J; junction bases left unmatched: 10. The CDR3 totals 15 residues. CDR1 SNHLY and CDR2 FYNNEI come from the germline V gene.

The V call is TRBV9, the J call TRBJ1-5, with D uncertain. The CDR3 is 14 residues long. V was shortened by 3 bases and J by 4 bases, with 11 bases between the two germline ends. Germline V CDR1 and CDR2: SGDLS, YYNGEE. The CDR3 is CASSASHFNQPQHF. The CDR3 DNA reads as TGTGCCAGCAGCGCCTCCCACTTTAATCAGCCCCAGCATTTT.

The chain employs TRBV5-1 and TRBJ1-1; 7 bases are shared with TRBD1. Germline CDR1 is SGHRS and CDR2 is YFSETQ. There are 16 residues in the CDR3. V dropped 3 bases and J dropped 2; count of bases not matched to a gene: 10. The CDR3 region has the DNA TGCGCCAGCAGCTACCGCTGGGACAGTATCAACACTGAAGCTTTCTTT. Translating it yields CASSYRWDSINTEAFF.

The rearrangement links TRBV6-5 to TRBJ1-1, with D unclear. V was trimmed by 0 bases and J by 11 bases, leaving 13 bases between them. The CDR3 runs to 13 residues. The germline V gene encodes CDR1 MNHEY and CDR2 SVGAGI. The CDR3 loop is CASSYSSQSGAFF. The CDR3 DNA sequence: TGTGCCAGCAGTTACTCTTCTCAATCGGGCGCTTTCTTT.

This clone has only one observation. CDR3 coding DNA: TGTGCCAGCAGCAGCAGACTAGCGGGAGTTATAGATGAGCAGTTCTTC. Translation: CASSSRLAGVIDEQFF. This chain joins TRBV5-5 and TRBJ2-1, with 12 bases fitting TRBD2. After removal of 4 bases from V and 8 bases from J, the junction contained 10 bases not matched to a gene. CDR3 length equals 16 residues. Germline V lookup: CDR1 SGHKS, CDR2 YYEKEE (reference sequence). Combining the CDR3 with reference TRBV5-5 and TRBJ2-1 gives the whole variable domain DAGVTQSPTHLIKTRGQQVTLRCSPISGHKSVSWYQQVLGQGPQFIFQYYEKEERGRGNFPDRFSARQFPNYSSELNVNALLLGDSALYLCASSSRLAGVIDEQFFGPGTRLTVL.

The DNA for the CDR3 is TGTGCCAGCAGAGCCACTAGCGGGAGCTACGAGCAGTACTTC. Translated: CASRATSGSYEQYF. The chain carries TRBV2 and TRBJ2-7, with TRBD2 matching 11 bases. Germline loops: CDR1 SNHLY, CDR2 FYNNEI. The CDR3 extends over 14 amino acids. Trimming removed 6 bases from V and 3 bases from J; junction bases left unmatched: 4.

The rearrangement joins TRBV5-8 to TRBJ2-7; D is perhaps TRBD2 (6 bases). CDR1 and CDR2 from the germline V gene are SGHTS and YDEGEE. V was cut by 5 bases and J by 3 bases, with 6 bases left in between. The CDR3 is made up of 11 amino acids. The CDR3 loop is CASRGGYEQYF. CDR3 in DNA: TGTGCCAGCAGGGGAGGCTACGAGCAGTACTTC.

The chain links TRBV7-7 to TRBJ2-7; possibly TRBD1 for D (7 bases). Deletions cut 3 bases from V and 5 bases from J, with 11 bases between. Germline lookup yields CDR1 SSHAT and CDR2 FNYEAQ (reference sequence). The CDR3 is 13 amino acids. The DNA for the CDR3 is TGTGCCAGCAGCTTGGAGGGGGCGGACGAGCAGTACTTC. Its protein is CASSLEGADEQYF.

The chain joins TRBV5-1 to TRBJ2-7; 7 bases line up with TRBD1. Germline V CDR1 and CDR2: SGHRS, YFSETQ. The J segment lost 0 bases and the V segment lost 7 bases, leaving 10 bases of the junction unmatched. The length of the CDR3 is 15 residues. CDR3 sequence: CASSYRGPLSYEQYF. The CDR3 DNA reads TGCGCCAGCTCCTACAGGGGTCCCCTCTCCTACGAGCAGTACTTC. Combining the CDR3 with reference TRBV5-1 and TRBJ2-7 gives the whole variable domain KAGVTQTPRYLIKTRGQQVTLSCSPISGHRSVSWYQQTPGQGLQFLFEYFSETQRNKGNFPGRFSGRQFSNSRSEMNVSTLELGDSALYLCASSYRGPLSYEQYFGPGTRLTVT.

The V and J genes are TRBV5-1 and TRBJ1-4; D perhaps matches TRBD1 (5 bases). V lost 4 bases and J 2 bases, leaving 12 bases between the germline ends. Germline V gives CDR1 SGHRS, CDR2 YFSETQ. This CDR3 contains 15 residues. CDR3 DNA: TGCGCCAGCAGCCGTCGAGGGGCTACTAATGAAAAACTGTTTTTT. Translated: CASSRRGATNEKLFF. Based on the CDR3 plus reference TRBV5-1 and TRBJ1-4, the full variable domain is KAGVTQTPRYLIKTRGQQVTLSCSPISGHRSVSWYQQTPGQGLQFLFEYFSETQRNKGNFPGRFSGRQFSNSRSEMNVSTLELGDSALYLCASSRRGATNEKLFFGSGTQLSVL.

This clone appeared a few times. The chain uses TRBV5-4 and TRBJ1-2, with a tentative D call TRBD1 (6 bases). V lost 10 bases to trimming and J lost 8 bases, with 24 bases between them. This CDR3 comprises 14 residues. Germline CDR1 reads SGHNT; CDR2 reads YYREEE (reference sequence). The CDR3 here is CAEGPGEFQRGYTF. The DNA of the CDR3 is TGTGCCGAAGGCCCAGGGGAATTCCAGAGGGGCTACACCTTC.

The DNA for the CDR3 is TGTGCCAGCAGTGAATCGATGCAGGGCGGCACTGAAGCTTTCTTT. Translating gives CASSESMQGGTEAFF. The chain is built from TRBV6-1 and TRBJ1-1, with D possibly matching TRBD1 (5 bases). The CDR3 is made up of 15 amino acids. Germline V gene data show CDR1 as MNHNS and CDR2 as SASEGT. Trimming removed 2 bases from V and 4 bases from J, with 14 bases in between.

This clone was counted between two and nine times. The chain joins TRBV6-5 to TRBJ2-2; D is undetermined. Germline assignment: CDR1 MNHEY and CDR2 SVGAGI. This CDR3 comprises 14 residues. The V end lost 2 bases, the J end lost 4 bases, and 8 bases lay between the germline ends. DNA of the CDR3: TGTGCCAGCAGTTACAACGAAGGCACCGGGGAGCTGTTTTTT. Translating it yields CASSYNEGTGELFF.

This chain connects TRBV27 to TRBJ1-2; D is perhaps TRBD1 (5 bases). This CDR3 comprises 14 residues. CDR1 and CDR2 (germline): MNHEY, SMNVEV (reference sequence). Trimming took 2 bases from V and 6 from J, leaving 13 bases between them. CDR3 sequence (DNA): TGTGCCAGCAGTTTACGGGTTGGAGGGGATGGCTACACCTTC. Protein product: CASSLRVGGDGYTF.

The V and J genes are TRBV2 and TRBJ2-7; maybe TRBD1 (5 bases). The CDR3 covers 9 residues. The germline V gene encodes CDR1 SNHLY and CDR2 FYNNEI. Deletions cut 11 bases from V and 6 bases from J, with 8 bases between. The chain's CDR3 is CAVGAEQYF. The CDR3 DNA reads TGTGCCGTAGGGGCCGAGCAGTACTTC.

This chain uses TRBV7-6 with TRBJ2-5; no clear D. Trimming took 1 base from V and 1 from J, leaving 13 bases between them. CDR3 length: 16 amino acids. Per the germline V gene, CDR1 is SGHVS and CDR2 is FNYEAQ. CDR3 coding DNA: TGTGCCAGCAGCTTAGGCAGACCAGCGACCCAAGAGACCCAGTACTTC. It yields the protein CASSLGRPATQETQYF.

The chain is built from TRBV5-4 and TRBJ1-1; perhaps TRBD1 as D (5 bases). In germline, CDR1 is SGHNT, CDR2 YYREEE (reference sequence). V was clipped by 4 bases and J by 0 bases, with 13 bases between them. The CDR3 is 15 amino acids. CDR3 loop: CASSPQDTVNTEAFF. DNA for the CDR3: TGTGCCAGCAGCCCACAGGACACCGTGAACACTGAAGCTTTCTTT.

The chain is built from TRBV25-1 and TRBJ1-1; 7 nucleotides match TRBD1. The CDR3 is 15 residues long. Germline trimming cut 4 bases from V and 3 bases from J; bases unmatched to any gene: 8. The V gene's germline CDR1 is MGHDK and CDR2 SYGVNS. The CDR3 sequence: CASSASSQGDTEAFF. CDR3 DNA: TGTGCCAGCAGTGCTTCATCTCAGGGGGACACTGAAGCTTTCTTT.

About this clone: The limits of the CDR3 on the DNA are not certain, so only TCRdb's listed CDR3 is given. The CDR3 region is CASSFLWAPWGGFLDEQFF. This chain uses TRBV5-1 with TRBJ2-1; TRBD2, as called in the table, went unchecked against the DNA. Germline assignment: CDR1 SGHRS and CDR2 YFSETQ. The CDR3 numbers 19 amino acids, ends counted.

V usage is TRBV4-1 and J usage is TRBJ1-5; TRBD1 aligns across 9 bases. Germline CDR1 and CDR2: MGHRA and YSYEKL. V lost 3 bases, J lost 11 bases, and 8 bases stayed unmatched. There are 14 residues in the CDR3. The CDR3 DNA sequence: TGCGCCAGCAGCCACCCCGGGACAGGGTCAGCCCAGCATTTT. Its protein is CASSHPGTGSAQHF.

The V gene is TRBV7-8, the J gene TRBJ2-7, with TRBD1 identical over 11 bases. This CDR3 spans 15 amino acids. V lost 5 bases, J lost 6 bases, and 9 bases stayed unmatched. In germline, CDR1 is SGHVS, CDR2 FQNEAQ. The CDR3 nucleotides read TGTGCCAGCAGCACCGGGGGACAGGGGGATTTCGAGCAGTACTTC. Translated, it gives CASSTGGQGDFEQYF.

CDR3 nucleotide sequence: TGTGCCAGCAACCTACTAGGACTAGCGGACGAGCAGTACTTC. This gives the protein CASNLLGLADEQYF. The J gene is TRBJ2-7, the V gene TRBV11-2; TRBD2 matches 10 bases. After removal of 7 bases from V and 5 bases from J, the junction contained 8 bases not matched to a gene. Germline-derived CDR1 and CDR2 are SGHAT and FQNNGV. The CDR3 runs 14 residues.

This chain connects TRBV18 to TRBJ2-3; 7 bases align to TRBD1. V shed 0 bases, J shed 3 bases, and the junction held 6 bases outside the gene matches. The CDR3 extends over 16 amino acids. Germline CDR1 and CDR2: KGHSH and LQKENI. In DNA, the CDR3 is TGTGCCAGCTCACCACCTCAGGACAGGACAACAGATACGCAGTATTTT. Protein: CASSPPQDRTTDTQYF.

The gene calls are TRBV19 and TRBJ2-1; unclear D gene. The germline V and J ends were trimmed by 7 bases and 3 bases, with 16 bases remaining between them. Germline V gene data show CDR1 as LNHDA and CDR2 as SQIVND (reference sequence). This CDR3 contains 15 residues. CDR3 sequence reads: CASTFGQHLYNEQFF. CDR3 DNA: TGTGCCAGTACGTTCGGCCAGCACCTCTACAATGAGCAGTTCTTC.

The count of this clone is one. The chain combines TRBV5-1 with TRBJ2-1; TRBD1 or TRBD2 may be the D gene (5 bases each). The CDR3 is 15 amino acids. The germline V and J ends were trimmed by 0 bases and 2 bases, with 9 bases remaining between them. Germline CDR1 is SGHRS and CDR2 is YFSETQ. In DNA form, the CDR3 reads TGCGCCAGCAGCTTGGCAGGGACCCCCTACAATGAGCAGTTCTTC. Protein sequence: CASSLAGTPYNEQFF.